Each of the 32 T cell receptor beta chains below was sequenced from the same sample in a study of T cell responses to AZD1222 COVID-19 vaccine. TCRdb's table, derived via immunoSEQ multiplex PCR, lists solely in-frame clones and lacks some. This sample has 100,000 to 150,000 clones, with almost 85% found just once. This material consisted of peripheral blood, taken 28 days after the second dose of the MenACWY control vaccine. All receptors derive from an adult who received the MenACWY meningococcal vaccine as a control.

The CDR3 loop is CASGPKGGLGAFF. As DNA, the CDR3 is TGTGCTAGTGGTCCCAAGGGGGGGCTGGGAGCTTTCTTT. The J gene is TRBJ1-1, the V gene TRBV12-5, with a weak D call TRBD1 (6 bases). This CDR3 is 13 amino acids long. Germline V CDR1 and CDR2: LGHNT, FRNRAP. Trimming removed 5 bases at V and 10 bases at J, with 17 bases between.

This sequence joins TRBV5-1 and TRBJ2-3; 11 nucleotides match TRBD2. V was clipped by 4 bases and J by 5 bases; unmatched bases: 3. Germline CDR1 reads SGHRS; CDR2 reads YFSETQ. The CDR3 has 14 amino acids. The CDR3 coding sequence is TGCGCCAGCAGCCCCGGACTAGCGGGAGATACGCAGTATTTT. Its translation is CASSPGLAGDTQYF. Complete variable domain (other parts from reference TRBV5-1 and TRBJ2-3): KAGVTQTPRYLIKTRGQQVTLSCSPISGHRSVSWYQQTPGQGLQFLFEYFSETQRNKGNFPGRFSGRQFSNSRSEMNVSTLELGDSALYLCASSPGLAGDTQYFGPGTRLTVL.

J is TRBJ2-1 and V is TRBV24-1; 7 nucleotides align to TRBD2. The CDR3 is 16 residues long. Germline trimming cut 3 bases from V and 5 bases from J; bases unmatched to any gene: 9. Germline V CDR1 and CDR2: KGHDR, SFDVKD. The CDR3 DNA is TGTGCCACCAGTGATATGGGGGAGGGCCTCCACAATGAGCAGTTCTTC. The encoded protein is CATSDMGEGLHNEQFF.

This clone was seen a few times. The J gene is TRBJ1-2, the V gene TRBV4-1; 7 bases agree with TRBD1. The germline V gene has CDR1 MGHRA and CDR2 YSYEKL. There are 15 residues in the CDR3. Trimming cost V 4 bases and J 4 bases; bases outside gene matches: 9. CDR3 residues: CASSLGHRGPYGYTF. CDR3 in DNA: TGCGCCAGCAGCCTGGGGCACAGGGGCCCCTATGGCTACACCTTC.

The chain recombines TRBV14 with TRBJ1-6, with D perhaps TRBD1 (6 bases). Trimming took off 0 bases at V and 5 bases at J, with 23 bases between the two ends. The CDR3 length is 20 residues. Germline CDR1 reads SGHDN; CDR2 reads FVKESK. The CDR3 DNA is TGTGCCAGCAGCCAAGATCGAAGGGGGTCCCCGGGGGGTGATAATTCACCCCTCCACTTT. Its protein is CASSQDRRGSPGGDNSPLHF.

The chain carries TRBV29-1 and TRBJ1-1; unclear D gene. Per the germline V gene, CDR1 is SQVTM and CDR2 is ANQGSEA. The V gene lost 6 bases and the J gene lost 0 bases, with 5 bases spanning the gap. This CDR3 is 11 amino acids long. CDR3 amino acids: CSVTLNTEAFF. In DNA, the CDR3 is TGCAGCGTAACCTTGAACACTGAAGCTTTCTTT.

This clone was counted once. The chain couples TRBV5-1 to TRBJ1-1, with 7 nucleotides matching TRBD1. Germline V CDR1 and CDR2: SGHRS, YFSETQ. This CDR3 spans 17 amino acids. With 2 bases clipped from V and 0 bases from J, the junction kept 10 bases outside the gene matches. CDR3 nucleotide sequence: TGCGCCAGCAGCTTTCAAGGGGGCGTCAATATGAACACTGAAGCTTTCTTT. Protein: CASSFQGGVNMNTEAFF.

V gene TRBV2 combines with J gene TRBJ1-1; weak D call: TRBD1 (6 bases). Trimming left V 10 bases short and J 6 bases short, with 12 bases between. This CDR3 is built from 11 residues. Germline V CDR1 and CDR2: SNHLY, FYNNEI. The CDR3 DNA reads as TGTGCCACCGGACAGTCGGCTGAAGCTTTCTTT. Protein product: CATGQSAEAFF.

The V call is TRBV6-6, the J call TRBJ1-5; D uncertain. The CDR3 sequence is 13 residues long. Trimming pared 6 bases from V and 7 bases from J, leaving 13 bases between. The germline CDR1 and CDR2 sequences are MNHNY and SVGAGI (reference sequence). CDR3 DNA sequence: TGTGCCAGCAGACCCGGTGGATACCAGCCCCAGCATTTT. Translating it yields CASRPGGYQPQHF.

The rearrangement uses TRBV28 and TRBJ2-1; TRBD1 matches at 9 bases. The CDR3 loop spans 15 amino acids. With 5 bases clipped from V and 8 bases from J, the junction kept 10 bases outside the gene matches. Germline V CDR1 and CDR2: MDHEN, SYDVKM. This CDR3 reads CASSTPGQGAYEQFF. The CDR3 DNA reads as TGTGCCAGCAGTACGCCGGGACAGGGCGCCTATGAGCAGTTCTTC.

V gene TRBV6-5 combines with J gene TRBJ2-3, with 13 bases fitting TRBD2. Germline V gene lookup returns CDR1 MNHEY and CDR2 SVGAGI. The CDR3 spans 14 residues. With 11 bases clipped from V and 6 bases from J, the junction kept 8 bases outside the gene matches. Here the CDR3 DNA reads TGTGCCGCCCAACTAGCGGGGGGGAGGGATACGCAGTATTTT. Its translation: CAAQLAGGRDTQYF.

V gene TRBV5-4 combines with J gene TRBJ1-2; 8 bases are a match to TRBD1. Germline V gene sequence: CDR1 SGHNT, CDR2 YYREEE (reference sequence). The length of the CDR3 is 14 residues. Unmatched junction bases numbered 9, after V lost 4 bases and J lost 7 bases. The CDR3 DNA sequence: TGTGCCAGCAGCCGGACAGGGCGTCATCCTGGCTACACCTTC. Translated, it gives CASSRTGRHPGYTF.

The chain carries TRBV11-3 and TRBJ2-2; D unresolved. Trimming cost V 8 bases and J 0 bases, with 7 bases left between them. The germline V gene has CDR1 SGHNT and CDR2 YENEEA. The CDR3 extends over 13 amino acids. The CDR3 spells CASELTNTGELFF. Written as DNA, the CDR3 is TGTGCCAGCGAACTAACGAACACCGGGGAGCTGTTTTTT.

This clone came up once. The chain combines TRBV10-2 with TRBJ1-5; D is possibly TRBD1 (5 bases). Trimming cost V 2 bases and J 5 bases, with 13 bases left between them. Germline values: CDR1 WSHSY, CDR2 SAAADI. The CDR3 runs to 15 residues. Written as DNA, the CDR3 is TGCGCCAGCAGTGAGGCCCAGGGCCAGTATCAGCCCCAGCATTTT. It is translated as CASSEAQGQYQPQHF.

This chain links TRBV29-1 with TRBJ2-3; TRBD2 agrees at 7 bases. J gave up 3 bases and V 4 bases, and 16 bases lay outside the gene matches. The CDR3 length is 17 residues. Germline loops: CDR1 SQVTM, CDR2 ANQGSEA. CDR3 nucleotide sequence: TGCAGCGTTGCACCTCCCGGACTAGGTTTTGGGACAGATACGCAGTATTTT. Translated, it gives CSVAPPGLGFGTDTQYF.

Of note for this clone: This CDR3 is also generated by other DNA sequences in the sample. The rearrangement joins TRBV4-2 to TRBJ1-6; D remains ambiguous. The CDR3 covers 13 residues. Germline V gene sequence: CDR1 LGHNA, CDR2 YNFKEQ. V lost 1 base and J 8 bases, leaving 6 bases between the germline ends. CDR3 DNA: TGTGCCAGCAGCCAAGGAGGTGATTCACCCCTCCACTTT. Translating gives CASSQGGDSPLHF.

The gene calls are TRBV5-8 and TRBJ2-5, with D unclear. Germline V gene data show CDR1 as SGHTS and CDR2 as YDEGEE. V shed 4 bases and J shed 2 bases, with 21 bases lying between them. This CDR3 is built from 17 residues. CDR3 amino acids: CASSPKSSWVGQETQYF. The CDR3 region has the DNA TGTGCCAGCAGCCCCAAGTCTTCCTGGGTCGGGCAAGAGACCCAGTACTTC.

The J gene is TRBJ1-2, the V gene TRBV29-1; the D is unclear. CDR3 length equals 14 residues. CDR1 is SQVTM, CDR2 ANQGSEA, per germline. V dropped 6 bases and J dropped 7 bases, with 21 bases sitting between them. The DNA for the CDR3 is TGCAGCGTACCCATACTACGCCCCGGTGGTGGCTACACCTTC. This translates into CSVPILRPGGGYTF.

The chain joins TRBV24-1 to TRBJ2-1, with 7 bases fitting TRBD2. The CDR3 has 20 residues. The germline V gene has CDR1 KGHDR and CDR2 SFDVKD. The V segment lost 0 bases and the J segment 0 bases; nucleotides outside the gene matches: 13. Written as DNA, the CDR3 is TGTGCCACCAGTGATTTGTCTAGCGGTGACGGTTTAGGCTCCTACAATGAGCAGTTCTTC. Amino acids: CATSDLSSGDGLGSYNEQFF.

The V and J genes are TRBV24-1 and TRBJ2-5; 10 bases are a match to TRBD1. The CDR3 spans 16 residues. V lost 3 bases to trimming and J lost 5 bases; unmatched junction nucleotides: 8. CDR1 KGHDR and CDR2 SFDVKD come from the germline V gene. The CDR3 DNA follows: TGTGCCACCAGTGATCCAACGACAGGGGGCGCCGAGACCCAGTACTTC. Protein product: CATSDPTTGGAETQYF.

The chain combines TRBV9 with TRBJ2-7; D gene unclear. The CDR3 runs 14 residues. Per the germline V gene, CDR1 is SGDLS and CDR2 is YYNGEE. V lost 0 bases to trimming and J lost 2 bases, with 9 bases between them. The CDR3 here is CASSVDGDTYEQYF. The CDR3 DNA reads as TGTGCCAGCAGCGTAGATGGGGATACCTACGAGCAGTACTTC.

V and J are TRBV7-2 and TRBJ1-2; 8 bases are shared with TRBD1. Per the germline V gene, CDR1 is SGHTA and CDR2 is FQGNSA. Germline trimming cut 2 bases from V and 3 bases from J; bases unmatched to any gene: 5. The CDR3 is 15 residues long. The CDR3 DNA sequence: TGTGCCAGCAGCTTATGGGCAGGGGGCGACTATGGCTACACCTTC. This encodes CASSLWAGGDYGYTF.

This clone was observed a handful of times. The gene calls are TRBV6-8 and TRBJ2-2, with TRBD1 matching over 8 bases. With 6 bases clipped from V and 4 bases from J, the junction kept 10 bases outside the gene matches. The CDR3 loop spans 16 amino acids. The germline CDR1 and CDR2 sequences are MNHGY and SAAAGT. CDR3 DNA sequence: TGTGCCAGCAGCCTAACGACGGACAGGGCCACCGGGGAGCTGTTTTTT. Amino acid sequence: CASSLTTDRATGELFF.

This chain uses TRBV28 with TRBJ2-7; 10 nucleotides line up with TRBD1. Trimming cost V 1 base and J 7 bases; bases outside gene matches: 4. The V gene's germline CDR1 is MDHEN and CDR2 SYDVKM. CDR3 length: 14 residues. The DNA for the CDR3 is TGTGCCAGCAGTTTATCGGGACAGGGGAGGGAGCAGTACTTC. Its protein is CASSLSGQGREQYF.

This chain connects TRBV16 to TRBJ2-4; 10 bases are shared with TRBD1. The CDR3 spans 14 residues. Germline assignment: CDR1 KGHSY and CDR2 FQNENV. The J segment lost 7 bases and the V segment lost 5 bases, leaving 5 bases of the junction unmatched. CDR3 nucleotide sequence: TGTGCCAGCAGCGATCCGGGACAGGGGAACATTCAGTACTTC. It codes for CASSDPGQGNIQYF.

The chain combines TRBV29-1 with TRBJ1-2; D call uncertain. In germline, CDR1 is SQVTM, CDR2 ANQGSEA. The CDR3 runs to 15 residues. Trimming pared 0 bases from V and 2 bases from J, leaving 13 bases between. This CDR3 reads CSVEDPGMTNYGYTF. The CDR3 DNA reads TGCAGCGTTGAAGACCCGGGTATGACCAACTATGGCTACACCTTC.

This chain joins TRBV2 and TRBJ2-1; 9 bases match TRBD2. Germline V gives CDR1 SNHLY, CDR2 FYNNEI. The CDR3 spans 14 residues. Unmatched junction bases numbered 13, after V lost 6 bases and J lost 13 bases. The CDR3 here is CASRFGLAGRDQFF. CDR3 DNA sequence: TGTGCCAGCAGATTTGGGCTAGCGGGGAGGGATCAGTTCTTC. The full variable domain, with the rest looked up from reference TRBV2 and TRBJ2-1, is EPEVTQTPSHQVTQMGQEVILRCVPISNHLYFYWYRQILGQKVEFLVSFYNNEISEKSEIFDDQFSVERPDGSNFTLKIRSTKLEDSAMYFCASRFGLAGRDQFFGPGTRLTVL.

This chain connects TRBV14 to TRBJ2-3; 10 bases agree with TRBD2. Trimming cost V 4 bases and J 2 bases; bases outside gene matches: 6. Germline lookup yields CDR1 SGHDN and CDR2 FVKESK. The CDR3 totals 16 residues. Written as DNA, the CDR3 is TGTGCCAGCAGCCCTACTAGCGGGGCCACCACAGATACGCAGTATTTT. This translates into CASSPTSGATTDTQYF. Full variable domain (missing parts from reference TRBV14 and TRBJ2-3): EAGVTQFPSHSVIEKGQTVTLRCDPISGHDNLYWYRRVMGKEIKFLLHFVKESKQDESGMPNNRFLAERTGGTYSTLKVQPAELEDSGVYFCASSPTSGATTDTQYFGPGTRLTVL.

The chain carries TRBV7-8 and TRBJ2-7, with D possibly TRBD2 on 5 matching bases. Trimming stripped 3 bases from V and 4 bases from J, with 22 bases between. Germline V lookup: CDR1 SGHVS, CDR2 FQNEAQ. The CDR3 totals 17 residues. The CDR3 loop is CASSLGRGRVISYEQYF. The CDR3 DNA reads as TGTGCCAGCAGCTTGGGTCGTGGGCGGGTCATTAGTTACGAGCAGTACTTC.

This clone was recorded a few times. The gene calls are TRBV28 and TRBJ1-4; TRBD1 matches at 8 bases. Germline CDR1 and CDR2: MDHEN and SYDVKM. This CDR3 is 15 amino acids long. The V segment lost 2 bases and the J segment 7 bases; nucleotides outside the gene matches: 6. Here the CDR3 reads CASSLPATGVEKLFF. For the CDR3, the DNA is TGTGCCAGCAGTTTACCCGCGACAGGGGTTGAAAAACTGTTTTTT.

The chain employs TRBV6-5 and TRBJ1-1; maybe TRBD1 (6 bases). CDR3 length: 11 residues. Trimming removed 8 bases from V and 8 bases from J, with 12 bases in between. Germline CDR1 is MNHEY and CDR2 is SVGAGI. The CDR3 DNA sequence: TGTGCCAGCCTTAGGAGGGGGGAAGCTTTCTTT. It yields the protein CASLRRGEAFF.

The V call is TRBV6-5, the J call TRBJ1-6; the D gene is possibly TRBD1 (6 bases). From germline, CDR1 is MNHEY and CDR2 SVGAGI. With 0 bases removed from V and 9 bases from J, the gap between germline ends came to 9 bases. This CDR3 contains 14 residues. In nucleotides, the CDR3 is TGTGCCAGCAGTTACTCGACGACAGGTTCACCCCTCCACTTT. This encodes CASSYSTTGSPLHF.